The entry below gives a single TCR beta chain sequence along with its context. Its antigen is still unknown. The primer mix had 60 Vbeta and 13 Jbeta primers. In the authors' workflow: Later, 65 million to 85 million unique TCR beta chains were counted in an analysis, and some 10 million of them were shared. Assay: immunoSEQ multiplex PCR; the TCRdb copy retains only in-frame clones and omits some. V and J calls and clone size are given by that table; D and trimming were obtained from the DNA. The sample has over 45,000 clones, and its top ten clones hold about 2.1%. All the people who gave samples were healthy bone marrow donors. The data stem from a study of cytomegalovirus exposure and HLA in healthy donors. Study-wide points: In vitro data verified three CMV-associated chains as specific for CMV antigens.

With V trimmed by 2 bases and J by 3 bases, 18 bases remained unmatched. CDR1 and CDR2 from the germline V gene are GTSNPN and SVGIG (reference sequence). This CDR3 region has 18 residues. Sequenced sample: PBMCs. The origin of this receptor is a woman between 18 and 30 years old in good health and CMV-seronegative. The chain is built from TRBV30 and TRBJ2-7, with 8 bases lining up with TRBD1. The CDR3 nucleotides are TGTGCCTGGAGTCGGGTACCAGGGGGCCTTCTCCTCTTCTACGAGCAGTACTTC. The encoded protein is CAWSRVPGGLLLFYEQYF.